This section outlines one T cell receptor beta chain sequence together with its context. The V gene's germline CDR1 is KGHSY and CDR2 FQNENV. This CDR3 spans 12 amino acids. V dropped 4 bases and J dropped 8 bases, with 8 bases sitting between them. The data belong to a study of T cell responses to AZD1222 COVID-19 vaccine. Profiling relied on immunoSEQ multiplex PCR, and the TCRdb table lists in-frame clones only, not all of them. Of some 100,000 clones listed, 92% are singletons. The chain carries TRBV16 and TRBJ1-4; maybe TRBD1 (6 bases). The source was peripheral blood, collected 28 days after the second AZD1222 dose. The sequence came from an adult who received the AZD1222 COVID-19 vaccine. CDR3: CASSLTGEKLFF. In DNA, the CDR3 is TGTGCCAGCAGCCTTACAGGGGAAAAACTGTTTTTT.